This T cell receptor (beta chain) emerged from a study of blood T cell repertoires in COVID-19. The Seattle patients, enrolled during active infection, were followed longitudinally. Germline V gene lookup returns CDR1 SGDLS and CDR2 YYNGEE. The CDR3 loop spans 17 amino acids. V lost 0 bases and J lost 2, with 17 bases in between. Assay: immunoSEQ multiplex PCR; the TCRdb copy retains only in-frame clones and omits some. The sample has a few hundred thousand clones, about 92% seen once. The sample consisted of peripheral blood. This chain links TRBV9 with TRBJ1-2, with a possible D match to TRBD1 (6 bases). This sequence was found in a woman in her sixties or seventies with COVID-19, enrolled during active disease. CDR3 sequence (DNA): TGTGCCAGCAGCGTAGAAATGCGGACAGAGGCGAACTATGGCTACACCTTC. Its protein product is CASSVEMRTEANYGYTF.